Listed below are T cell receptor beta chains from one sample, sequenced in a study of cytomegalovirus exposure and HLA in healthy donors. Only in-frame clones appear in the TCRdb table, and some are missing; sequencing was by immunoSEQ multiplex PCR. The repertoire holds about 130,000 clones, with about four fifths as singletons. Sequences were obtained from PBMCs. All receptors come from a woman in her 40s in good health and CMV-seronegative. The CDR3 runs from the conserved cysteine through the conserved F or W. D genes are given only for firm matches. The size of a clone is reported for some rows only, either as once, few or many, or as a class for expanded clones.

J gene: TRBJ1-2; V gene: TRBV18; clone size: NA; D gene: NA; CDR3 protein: CASSPQTDNYGYTF; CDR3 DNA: TGTGCCAGCTCACCTCAGACAGACAACTATGGCTACACCTTC
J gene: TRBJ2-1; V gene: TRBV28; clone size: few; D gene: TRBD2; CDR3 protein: CASRSRTSGRAGEQFF; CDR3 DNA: TGTGCCAGCAGATCCAGGACTAGCGGGAGGGCGGGTGAGCAGTTCTTC
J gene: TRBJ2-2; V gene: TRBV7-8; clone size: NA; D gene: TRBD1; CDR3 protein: CASSFGTGSLTGELFF; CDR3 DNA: TGTGCCAGCAGCTTCGGGACAGGGTCTCTGACCGGGGAGCTGTTTTTT
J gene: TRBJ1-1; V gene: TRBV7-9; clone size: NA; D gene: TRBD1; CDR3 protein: CASSPAGTGDSGTEAFF; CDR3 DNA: TGTGCCAGCAGCCCCGCCGGGACAGGGGATTCGGGCACTGAAGCTTTCTTT
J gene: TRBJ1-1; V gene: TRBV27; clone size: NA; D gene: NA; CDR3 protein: CASSLTGRNTEAFF; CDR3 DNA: TGTGCCAGCAGTTTAACAGGGAGGAACACTGAAGCTTTCTTT
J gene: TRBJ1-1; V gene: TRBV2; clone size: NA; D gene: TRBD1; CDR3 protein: CASSARGENTEAFF; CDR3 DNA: TGTGCCAGCAGTGCCAGGGGGGAGAACACTGAAGCTTTCTTT
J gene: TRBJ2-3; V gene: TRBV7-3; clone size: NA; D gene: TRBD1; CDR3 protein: CASSLSSRQGVDTQYF; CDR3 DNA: TGTGCCAGCAGCTTATCCTCCCGACAGGGCGTGGATACGCAGTATTTT
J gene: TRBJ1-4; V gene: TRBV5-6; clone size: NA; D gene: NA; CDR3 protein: CASSPQTGSTNEKLFF; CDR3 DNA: TGTGCCAGCAGCCCCCAAACAGGGTCTACTAATGAAAAACTGTTTTTT
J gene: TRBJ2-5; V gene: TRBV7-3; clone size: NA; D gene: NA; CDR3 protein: CASSLTGIQETQYF; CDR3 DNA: TGTGCCAGCAGCCTGACCGGGATCCAAGAGACCCAGTACTTC
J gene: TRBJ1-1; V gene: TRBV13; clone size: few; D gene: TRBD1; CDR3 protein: CASSPGQGGTEAFF; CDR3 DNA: TGTGCCAGCAGCCCCGGACAGGGAGGCACTGAAGCTTTCTTT
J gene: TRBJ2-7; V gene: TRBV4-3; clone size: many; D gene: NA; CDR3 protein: CASSQAREYEQYF; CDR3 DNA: TGCGCCAGCAGCCAGGCGAGGGAGTACGAGCAGTACTTC
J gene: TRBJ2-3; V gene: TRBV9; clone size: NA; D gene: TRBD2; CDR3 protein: CASSIGTSGPTDTQYF; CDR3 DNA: TGTGCCAGCAGCATCGGGACTAGCGGGCCCACAGATACGCAGTATTTT
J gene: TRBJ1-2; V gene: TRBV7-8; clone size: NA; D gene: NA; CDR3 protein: CASSSHRVDYGYTF; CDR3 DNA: TGTGCCAGCAGCTCCCACAGGGTCGACTATGGCTACACCTTC
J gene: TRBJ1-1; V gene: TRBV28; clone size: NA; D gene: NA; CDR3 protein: CASRSYRHLNTEAFF; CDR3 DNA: TGTGCCAGCCGATCCTACAGGCATCTGAACACTGAAGCTTTCTTT
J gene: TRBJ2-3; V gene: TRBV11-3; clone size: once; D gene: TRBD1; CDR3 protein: CASSLTQGASDTQYF; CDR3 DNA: TGTGCCAGCAGCCTTACACAGGGGGCCTCAGATACGCAGTATTTT
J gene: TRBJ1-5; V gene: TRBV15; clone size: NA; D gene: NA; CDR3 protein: CATSSHVAINQPQHF; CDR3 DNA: TGTGCCACCAGCTCCCATGTCGCTATCAATCAGCCCCAGCATTTT
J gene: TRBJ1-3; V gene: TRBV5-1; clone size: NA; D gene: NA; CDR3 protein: CASSFSAGNTIYF; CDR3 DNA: TGCGCCAGCAGTTTCTCCGCTGGAAACACCATATATTTT
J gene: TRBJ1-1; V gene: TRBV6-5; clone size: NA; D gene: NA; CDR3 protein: CASSRGDTEAFF; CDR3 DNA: TGTGCCAGCAGCCGGGGGGACACTGAAGCTTTCTTT
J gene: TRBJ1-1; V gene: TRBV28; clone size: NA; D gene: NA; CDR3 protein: CASSRRTEVRTEAFF; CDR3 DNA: TGTGCCAGCAGCCGTCGGACGGAGGTCCGTACTGAAGCTTTCTTT
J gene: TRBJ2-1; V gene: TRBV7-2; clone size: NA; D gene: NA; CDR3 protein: CASSLGAKQFF; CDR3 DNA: TGTGCCAGCAGCTTAGGCGCAAAGCAGTTCTTC
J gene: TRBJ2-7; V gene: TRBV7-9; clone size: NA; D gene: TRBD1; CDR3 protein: CASSSGQGTYEQYF; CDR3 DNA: TGTGCCAGCAGCTCGGGACAGGGTACGTACGAGCAGTACTTC
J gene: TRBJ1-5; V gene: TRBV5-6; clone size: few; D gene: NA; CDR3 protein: CASSLGGGDNQPQHF; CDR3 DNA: TGTGCCAGCAGCTTAGGAGGGGGGGACAATCAGCCCCAGCATTTT
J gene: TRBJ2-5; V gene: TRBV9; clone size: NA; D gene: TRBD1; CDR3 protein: CASNHRGETQYF; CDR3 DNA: TGTGCCAGCAACCACAGGGGTGAGACCCAGTACTTC
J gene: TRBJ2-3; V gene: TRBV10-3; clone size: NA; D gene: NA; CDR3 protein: CAISESRAQYF; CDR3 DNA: TGTGCCATCAGTGAGTCGAGGGCGCAGTATTTT
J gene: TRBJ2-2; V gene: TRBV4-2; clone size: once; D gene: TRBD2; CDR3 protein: CASSQETSGLAGELFF; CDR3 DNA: TGTGCCAGCAGCCAAGAAACTAGCGGGCTGGCCGGGGAGCTGTTTTTT
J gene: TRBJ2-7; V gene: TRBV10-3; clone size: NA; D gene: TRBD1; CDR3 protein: CAISLTGDVYEQYF; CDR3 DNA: TGTGCCATCAGTTTGACAGGGGATGTATACGAGCAGTACTTC
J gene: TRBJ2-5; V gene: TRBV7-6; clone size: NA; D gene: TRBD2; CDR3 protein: CASSLGEASGWAETQYF; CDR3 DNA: TGTGCCAGCAGCTTAGGGGAGGCTAGCGGATGGGCGGAGACCCAGTACTTC
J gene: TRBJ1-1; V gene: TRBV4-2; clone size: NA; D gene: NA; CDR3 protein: CASSSWRGGMNTEAFF; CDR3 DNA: TGTGCCAGCAGTTCCTGGCGGGGGGGAATGAACACTGAAGCTTTCTTT
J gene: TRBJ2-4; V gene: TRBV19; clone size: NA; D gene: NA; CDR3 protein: CASSLGHRTKNIQYF; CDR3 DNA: TGTGCCAGTAGCCTGGGACATCGAACCAAAAACATTCAGTACTTC
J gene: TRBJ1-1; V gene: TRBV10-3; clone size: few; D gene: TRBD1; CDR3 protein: CAIRGGQGAGNTEAFF; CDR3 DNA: TGTGCCATCCGCGGGGGCCAGGGGGCGGGGAACACTGAAGCTTTCTTT
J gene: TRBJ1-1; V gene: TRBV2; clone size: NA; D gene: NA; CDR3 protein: CASSEAGGRAFF; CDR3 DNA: TGTGCCAGCAGTGAAGCCGGGGGACGGGCTTTCTTT
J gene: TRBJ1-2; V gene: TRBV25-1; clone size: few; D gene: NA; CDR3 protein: CASTPTGLSGYTF; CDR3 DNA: TGTGCCAGCACTCCCACGGGTCTCTCGGGCTACACCTTC
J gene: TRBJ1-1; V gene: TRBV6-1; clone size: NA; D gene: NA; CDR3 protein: CASRSDGGTEAFF; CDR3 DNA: TGTGCCAGCAGGTCCGATGGGGGGACTGAAGCTTTCTTT
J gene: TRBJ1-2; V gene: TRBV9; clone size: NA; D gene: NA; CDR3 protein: CASSPGPQGPYGYTF; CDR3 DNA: TGTGCCAGCAGCCCGGGACCACAGGGTCCTTATGGCTACACCTTC
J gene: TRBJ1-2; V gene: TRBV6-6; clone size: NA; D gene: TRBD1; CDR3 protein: CASSTPRQGTNYGYTF; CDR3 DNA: TGTGCCAGCAGTACCCCCCGACAGGGGACTAACTATGGCTACACCTTC
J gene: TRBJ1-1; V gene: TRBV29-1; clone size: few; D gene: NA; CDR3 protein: CSGQWLDTEAFF; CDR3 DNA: TGCAGCGGCCAATGGTTAGACACTGAAGCTTTCTTT
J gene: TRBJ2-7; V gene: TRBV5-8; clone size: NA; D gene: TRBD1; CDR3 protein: CASSRGTGNEQYF; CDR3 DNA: TGTGCCAGCAGCCGCGGGACAGGGAACGAGCAGTACTTC
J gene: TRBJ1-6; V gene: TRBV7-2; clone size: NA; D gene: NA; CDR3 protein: CASSLGGTQNSPLHF; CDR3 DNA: TGTGCCAGCAGCTTAGGAGGGACACAAAATTCACCCCTCCACTTT
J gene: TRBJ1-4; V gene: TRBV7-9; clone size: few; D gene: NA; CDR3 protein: CASSLGVAEKLFF; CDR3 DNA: TGTGCCAGCAGCTTAGGGGTAGCCGAAAAACTGTTTTTT
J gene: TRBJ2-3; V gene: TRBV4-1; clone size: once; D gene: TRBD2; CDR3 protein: CASSQREGGTDTQYF; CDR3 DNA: TGCGCCAGCAGCCAAAGGGAGGGCGGCACAGATACGCAGTATTTT
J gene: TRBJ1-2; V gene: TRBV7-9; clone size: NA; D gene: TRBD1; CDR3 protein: CASSYDRGADYGYTF; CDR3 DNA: TGTGCCAGCAGTTATGACAGGGGCGCGGACTATGGCTACACCTTC
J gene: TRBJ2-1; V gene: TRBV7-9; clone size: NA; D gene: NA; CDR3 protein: CASSLVGVGYNEQFF; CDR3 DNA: TGTGCCAGCAGCTTAGTAGGGGTAGGGTACAATGAGCAGTTCTTC
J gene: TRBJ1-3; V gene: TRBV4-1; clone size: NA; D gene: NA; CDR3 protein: CASSQPTGSGNTIYF; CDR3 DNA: TGCGCCAGCAGCCAGCCGACAGGTTCTGGAAACACCATATATTTT
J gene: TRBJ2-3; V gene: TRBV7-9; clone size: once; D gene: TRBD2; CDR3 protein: CATRDYLTDTQYF; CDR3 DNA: TGTGCCACTCGGGACTATCTCACAGATACGCAGTATTTT
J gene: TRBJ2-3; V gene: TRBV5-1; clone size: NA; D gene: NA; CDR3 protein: CASSLGRGTDTQYF; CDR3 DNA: TGCGCCAGCAGCTTGGGTCGAGGCACAGATACGCAGTATTTT
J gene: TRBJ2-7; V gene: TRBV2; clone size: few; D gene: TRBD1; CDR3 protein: CASSGQGPREQYF; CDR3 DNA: TGTGCCAGCAGTGGACAGGGTCCTAGAGAGCAGTACTTC
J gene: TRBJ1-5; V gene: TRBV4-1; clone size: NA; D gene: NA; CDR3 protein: CASSQEEGYGRAQHF; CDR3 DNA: TGCGCCAGCAGCCAAGAAGAAGGTTACGGCCGGGCCCAGCATTTT
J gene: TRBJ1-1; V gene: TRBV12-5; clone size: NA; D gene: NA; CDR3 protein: CASGLGTGTGAFF; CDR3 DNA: NA
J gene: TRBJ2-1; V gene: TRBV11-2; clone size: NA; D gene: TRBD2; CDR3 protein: CASRDPGLAGGSNEQFF; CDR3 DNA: TGTGCCAGCAGAGATCCGGGACTAGCGGGAGGCTCAAATGAGCAGTTCTTC
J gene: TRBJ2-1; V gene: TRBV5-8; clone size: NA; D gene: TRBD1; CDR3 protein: CASSSRDRIIDEQFF; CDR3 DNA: TGTGCCAGCAGCTCCCGGGACAGGATCATCGATGAGCAGTTCTTC
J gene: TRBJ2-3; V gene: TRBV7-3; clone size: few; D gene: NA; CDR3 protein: CASSANPAAKDTQYF; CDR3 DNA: TGTGCCAGCAGTGCAAATCCGGCGGCGAAGGATACGCAGTATTTT
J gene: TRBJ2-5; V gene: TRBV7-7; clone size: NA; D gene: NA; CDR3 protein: CASSSGGGVETQYF; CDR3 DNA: TGTGCTAGCAGCTCGGGTGGGGGCGTAGAGACCCAGTACTTC
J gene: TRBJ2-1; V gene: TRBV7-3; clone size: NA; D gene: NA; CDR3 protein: CASSIGGGGPGTIEQFF; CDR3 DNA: TGTGCCAGCAGCATAGGGGGGGGAGGGCCCGGTACAATTGAGCAGTTCTTC
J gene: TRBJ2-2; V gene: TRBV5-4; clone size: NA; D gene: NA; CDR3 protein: CASSSGGLGELFF; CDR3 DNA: TGTGCCAGCAGCTCAGGGGGGCTCGGGGAGCTGTTTTTT